Following are 30 T cell receptor beta chains from one sample sequenced in a study of OX40 agonist ivuxolimab in advanced cancers. Clones were read by immunoSEQ multiplex PCR, and TCRdb kept only the in-frame ones, dropping some. The sample has more than 30,000 clones; 70% to 90% are singletons. Sequencing was performed on CD4+ or CD8+ T cells sorted from blood, taken in a trial of the OX40 agonist ivuxolimab. The receptors derive from an adult with an advanced solid tumor such as melanoma, head and neck, liver or kidney cancer.

The V call is TRBV11-2, the J call TRBJ2-7, with D maybe TRBD2 (5 bases). In germline, CDR1 is SGHAT, CDR2 FQNNGV. The V end lost 2 bases, the J end lost 4 bases, and 15 bases lay between the germline ends. The CDR3 runs to 15 residues. The CDR3 region is CASSLPDGSLYEQYF. CDR3 in DNA: TGTGCCAGCAGCTTACCTGATGGGAGTCTTTACGAGCAGTACTTC.

A word on this clone: Other nucleotide sequences in the sample specify the same CDR3. The V and J genes are TRBV7-9 and TRBJ2-7; D remains unclear. Trimming pared 1 base from V and 4 bases from J, leaving 5 bases between. CDR3 length: 12 amino acids. CDR1 is SEHNR and CDR2 is FQNEAQ in the germline V gene (reference sequence). CDR3 coding DNA: TGTGCCAGCAGCTTAGGGGTATACGAGCAGTACTTC. Translation gives CASSLGVYEQYF.

V and J are TRBV28 and TRBJ2-7; D is possibly TRBD1 or TRBD2 (5 bases each). Trimming removed 6 bases at V and 6 bases at J, with 18 bases between. The CDR3 spans 14 residues. Germline assignment: CDR1 MDHEN and CDR2 SYDVKM. CDR3 DNA: TGTGCCAGCAGAAGCAAAAAAACAGGAGGCGAGCAGTACTTC. Protein sequence: CASRSKKTGGEQYF.

This clone was seen a handful of times. This chain uses TRBV28 with TRBJ1-1; D call uncertain. This CDR3 contains 13 residues. The germline V gene has CDR1 MDHEN and CDR2 SYDVKM. Trimming shortened V by 3 bases and J by 4 bases, and 9 bases separated the two germline ends. CDR3 loop: CASSFSTPTEAFF. CDR3 nucleotide sequence: TGTGCCAGCAGTTTCAGTACCCCCACTGAAGCTTTCTTT.

The chain joins TRBV9 to TRBJ2-1; D unclear. Germline CDR1 reads SGDLS; CDR2 reads YYNGEE. Trimming removed 3 bases from V and 9 bases from J, with 7 bases in between. The CDR3 runs 11 residues. The CDR3, as DNA: TGTGCCAGCAGCGACTTAACTGAGCAGTTCTTC. Translated: CASSDLTEQFF. The full variable domain, its missing parts supplied by reference TRBV9 and TRBJ2-1, is DSGVTQTPKHLITATGQRVTLRCSPRSGDLSVYWYQQSLDQGLQFLIQYYNGEERAKGNILERFSAQQFPDLHSELNLSSLELGDSALYFCASSDLTEQFFGPGTRLTVL.

This clone was seen a single time. The V and J genes are TRBV27 and TRBJ2-2, with a weak D call TRBD2 (5 bases). This CDR3 is built from 12 residues. Trimming pared 8 bases from V and 7 bases from J, leaving 11 bases between. Looked up from germline, CDR1 is MNHEY and CDR2 is SMNVEV (reference sequence). CDR3 sequence: CASQRPYGELFF. The DNA for the CDR3 is TGTGCCAGCCAGCGGCCCTACGGGGAGCTGTTTTTT.

This chain uses TRBV9 with TRBJ2-1; a weak D match, TRBD2 (6 bases). In germline, CDR1 is SGDLS, CDR2 YYNGEE. V was shortened by 4 bases and J by 7 bases, with 18 bases between the two germline ends. The CDR3 runs 15 residues. CDR3 sequence (DNA): TGTGCCAGCAGCCCCCGGGCGGGATCTCGGAATGAGCAGTTCTTC. Translating it yields CASSPRAGSRNEQFF.

The chain combines TRBV7-9 with TRBJ2-7, with 12 bases fitting TRBD2. CDR3 length: 17 amino acids. Germline values: CDR1 SEHNR, CDR2 FQNEAQ (reference sequence). V lost 1 base to trimming and J lost 2 bases; unmatched junction nucleotides: 6. CDR3: CASSLGLAGEGPYEQYF. The CDR3 coding sequence is TGTGCCAGCAGCTTAGGACTAGCGGGAGAAGGGCCCTACGAGCAGTACTTC. Filled out from reference TRBV7-9 and TRBJ2-7, the complete variable domain reads DTGVSQNPRHKITKRGQNVTFRCDPISEHNRLYWYRQTLGQGPEFLTYFQNEAQLEKSRLLSDRFSAERPKGSFSTLEIQRTEQGDSAMYLCASSLGLAGEGPYEQYFGPGTRLTVT.

The V and J genes are TRBV4-2 and TRBJ2-3; D remains unclear. This CDR3 is 12 amino acids long. In germline, CDR1 is LGHNA, CDR2 YNFKEQ. V lost 0 bases, J lost 9 bases, and 7 bases lay in between. This CDR3 reads CASSQDETTQYF. The DNA for the CDR3 is TGTGCCAGCAGCCAAGACGAGACCACGCAGTATTTT.

This chain connects TRBV2 to TRBJ2-7; 13 nucleotides agree with TRBD2. Germline trimming cut 6 bases from V and 9 bases from J; bases unmatched to any gene: 8. Germline lookup yields CDR1 SNHLY and CDR2 FYNNEI. This CDR3 region has 14 residues. DNA for the CDR3: TGTGCCAGCAGAGGACTAGCGGGAGACCCTTCGCAGTACTTC. It is translated as CASRGLAGDPSQYF.

The V call is TRBV5-4, the J call TRBJ2-3, with D possibly being TRBD1 (5 bases). V dropped 1 base and J dropped 0 bases, with 9 bases sitting between them. This CDR3 region has 15 residues. The germline gives CDR1 SGHNT, CDR2 YYREEE (reference sequence). CDR3 region: CASSLMSGSTDTQYF. CDR3 nucleotide sequence: TGTGCCAGCAGCTTGATGTCAGGGAGCACAGATACGCAGTATTTT. The whole variable domain, remainder taken from reference TRBV5-4 and TRBJ2-3, is ETGVTQSPTHLIKTRGQQVTLRCSSQSGHNTVSWYQQALGQGPQFIFQYYREEENGRGNFPPRFSGLQFPNYSSELNVNALELDDSALYLCASSLMSGSTDTQYFGPGTRLTVL.

On this clone itself: A junction end diverges from the germline sequence, so it may reflect a read error. The V and J genes are TRBV7-9 and TRBJ1-2; D is uncertain. The CDR3 runs to 13 residues. From germline, CDR1 is SEHNR and CDR2 FQNEAQ (reference sequence). The CDR3 nucleotides read TGTGCCAGCAGCTTCCGGGAAGGGTATGGCTACGCCTTC. Translating gives CASSFREGYGYAF.

This chain connects TRBV11-2 to TRBJ2-2; D gene uncertain. The CDR3 contains 16 residues. Germline V gives CDR1 SGHAT, CDR2 FQNNGV. V gave up 2 bases and J gave up 2 bases, with 12 bases separating them. CDR3 DNA: TGTGCCAGCAGCTTATATTCGGATCCTAACACCGGGGAGCTGTTTTTT. It is translated as CASSLYSDPNTGELFF.

The rearrangement uses TRBV9 and TRBJ1-4; D remains unclear. Trimming took off 3 bases at V and 7 bases at J, with 4 bases between the two ends. CDR3 size: 11 residues. The germline CDR1 and CDR2 sequences are SGDLS and YYNGEE. The CDR3 is CASSDGEKLFF. CDR3 nucleotides: TGTGCCAGCAGCGACGGTGAAAAACTGTTTTTT. The full variable domain, rest sourced from reference TRBV9 and TRBJ1-4, is DSGVTQTPKHLITATGQRVTLRCSPRSGDLSVYWYQQSLDQGLQFLIQYYNGEERAKGNILERFSAQQFPDLHSELNLSSLELGDSALYFCASSDGEKLFFGSGTQLSVL.

The gene calls are TRBV6-4 and TRBJ1-6, with D perhaps matching TRBD1 (6 bases). Looked up from germline, CDR1 is MRHNA and CDR2 is SNTAGT. Trimming left V 0 bases short and J 6 bases short, with 6 bases between. There are 14 residues in the CDR3. For the CDR3, the DNA is TGTGCCAGCAGTGACTCAGGGGGTAATTCACCCCTCCACTTT. It encodes CASSDSGGNSPLHF.

The rearrangement uses TRBV2 and TRBJ2-1, with D tentatively TRBD1 (5 bases). Germline CDR1 SNHLY, CDR2 FYNNEI. Trimming left V 4 bases short and J 6 bases short, with 7 bases between. The length of the CDR3 is 12 residues. The chain's CDR3 is CASSAGSNEQFF. The DNA of the CDR3 is TGTGCCAGCAGTGCAGGGTCCAATGAGCAGTTCTTC.

This chain connects TRBV10-3 to TRBJ2-2, with D perhaps TRBD1 or TRBD2 (5 bases each). CDR1 is ENHRY and CDR2 is SYGVKD in the germline V gene. The V gene lost 5 bases and the J gene lost 8 bases, with 21 bases spanning the gap. The CDR3 totals 16 residues. In DNA, the CDR3 is TGTGCCATCAGTCTAAATCGGGACGAGAGATTAGGGGAGCTGTTTTTT. This encodes CAISLNRDERLGELFF.

This chain connects TRBV5-6 to TRBJ2-7; the match to TRBD2 covers 8 bases. V lost 5 bases, J lost 3 bases, and 10 bases stayed unmatched. Germline V gene lookup returns CDR1 SGHDT and CDR2 YYEEEE. The CDR3 spans 15 residues. The CDR3 nucleotides read TGTGCCAGCAGTTGGCTCGGGGGGGCAGACTACGAGCAGTACTTC. This gives the protein CASSWLGGADYEQYF. Using reference TRBV5-6 and TRBJ2-7 for the parts outside the CDR3, the full variable domain is DAGVTQSPTHLIKTRGQQVTLRCSPKSGHDTVSWYQQALGQGPQFIFQYYEEEERQRGNFPDRFSGHQFPNYSSELNVNALLLGDSALYLCASSWLGGADYEQYFGPGTRLTVT.

V is TRBV5-6 and J is TRBJ1-4; the match to TRBD1 covers 9 bases. With V trimmed by 5 bases and J by 1 base, 3 bases remained unmatched. This CDR3 has 15 amino acids. Germline V gives CDR1 SGHDT, CDR2 YYEEEE. CDR3 in amino acids: CASSRQGGTNEKLFF. Here the CDR3 DNA reads TGTGCCAGCAGTCGACAGGGGGGAACTAATGAAAAACTGTTTTTT.

This clone was observed once. The chain has TRBV4-1 and TRBJ2-7; no reliable D call. Germline loops: CDR1 MGHRA, CDR2 YSYEKL. The CDR3 is made up of 14 amino acids. With 3 bases removed from V and 2 bases from J, the gap between germline ends came to 11 bases. CDR3 sequence (DNA): TGCGCCAGCAGCCAGATTGCTCTGCCCTACGAGCAGTACTTC. It yields the protein CASSQIALPYEQYF.

The chain employs TRBV6-5 and TRBJ2-1; D may correspond to TRBD1 or TRBD2 (5 bases each). This CDR3 spans 12 amino acids. From germline, CDR1 is MNHEY and CDR2 SVGAGI. Trimming shortened V by 5 bases and J by 6 bases, and 8 bases separated the two germline ends. The CDR3 DNA reads TGTGCCAGCAGTCCCGGGACCAATGAGCAGTTCTTC. Amino acids: CASSPGTNEQFF.

The V gene is TRBV9, the J gene TRBJ2-3, with D unclear. This CDR3 comprises 13 residues. Germline values: CDR1 SGDLS, CDR2 YYNGEE. V was shortened by 3 bases and J by 1 base, with 6 bases between the two germline ends. The CDR3 DNA follows: TGTGCCAGCAGCGCCACCGGCACAGATACGCAGTATTTT. Its translation: CASSATGTDTQYF.

CDR3 DNA: TGTGCCAGCAGTCTGGGACAGACAAATCAGCCCCAGCATTTT. Its translation is CASSLGQTNQPQHF. The genes are TRBV28 and TRBJ1-5; 7 positions match TRBD1. The ends lost 5 bases at V and 4 bases at J; junction bases unmatched: 5. Germline assignment: CDR1 MDHEN and CDR2 SYDVKM. The CDR3 is 14 residues long.

V usage is TRBV7-2 and J usage is TRBJ1-1; D perhaps matches TRBD1 (5 bases). Trimming cost V 4 bases and J 5 bases, with 8 bases left between them. The CDR3 has 12 residues. Germline CDR1 reads SGHTA; CDR2 reads FQGNSA. The CDR3 loop is CASSSEGTEAFF. CDR3 coding DNA: TGTGCCAGCAGCTCTGAGGGGACTGAAGCTTTCTTT.

This clone was detected a few times. CDR3 bases: TGTGCCAGCAGCCATTCGACAGGGGAAGCTTTCTTT. This gives the protein CASSHSTGEAFF. V is TRBV27 and J is TRBJ1-1; 7 bases agree with TRBD1. V trimming: 6 bases; J trimming: 8 bases; junction bases outside the gene matches: 6. Looked up from germline, CDR1 is MNHEY and CDR2 is SMNVEV (reference sequence). This CDR3 is 12 amino acids long.

For the CDR3, the DNA is TGTGCCAGCTGGGGCAGGGGGGACGAGCAGTACTTC. Protein sequence: CASWGRGDEQYF. V gene TRBV7-9 combines with J gene TRBJ2-7, with D possibly matching TRBD1 (7 bases). The CDR3 loop spans 12 amino acids. Germline V gives CDR1 SEHNR, CDR2 FQNEAQ (reference sequence). Trimming took 8 bases from V and 5 from J, leaving 13 bases between them.

The CDR3 nucleotides read TGTGCCAGCAGCTCCGGAGTTAGGTTCTCTGGGGCCAACGTCCTGACTTTC. Its protein product is CASSSGVRFSGANVLTF. This chain uses TRBV5-4 with TRBJ2-6; D remains ambiguous. This CDR3 has 17 residues. Germline CDR1 and CDR2: SGHNT and YYREEE (reference sequence). V was clipped by 3 bases and J by 0 bases, with 13 bases between them.

The chain combines TRBV4-3 with TRBJ2-4, with TRBD2 matching 12 bases. Germline CDR1 and CDR2: LGHNA and YSLEER. V dropped 1 base and J dropped 8; count of bases not matched to a gene: 3. The CDR3 runs to 15 residues. CDR3: CASSQGLAGVYIQYF. The CDR3 coding sequence is TGCGCCAGCAGCCAAGGACTAGCGGGAGTTTACATTCAGTACTTC.

This sequence joins TRBV29-1 and TRBJ2-7; either TRBD1 or TRBD2 may fit D (5 bases each). Looked up from germline, CDR1 is SQVTM and CDR2 is ANQGSEA. Deletions cut 6 bases from V and 6 bases from J, with 15 bases between. This CDR3 has 12 residues. CDR3: CSVVGGTGEQYF. CDR3 sequence (DNA): TGCAGCGTAGTTGGGGGAACGGGCGAGCAGTACTTC.

This chain uses TRBV6-4 with TRBJ2-1, with unresolved D. Germline CDR1 reads MRHNA; CDR2 reads SNTAGT. CDR3 length: 14 amino acids. V gave up 5 bases and J gave up 6 bases, with 14 bases separating them. The CDR3 sequence is CASSPWGFANEQFF. CDR3 nucleotides: TGTGCCAGCAGTCCCTGGGGATTCGCCAATGAGCAGTTCTTC.